The entry that follows covers one T cell receptor beta chain sequence. Its antigen remains unknown. Libraries were prepared by immunoSEQ multiplex PCR; TCRdb keeps only in-frame clonotypes and omits some of them. The table records 55,000 to 75,000 clones, roughly 89% of them present only once. The sample originates from a study of T cell responses to AZD1222 COVID-19 vaccine. Broader study findings: CD4 TCRs covered the whole spike, strongest at regions 160-218 and 743-854.

Germline V gene data show CDR1 as SGHVS and CDR2 as FNYEAQ. CDR3 length: 16 residues. V lost 2 bases to trimming and J lost 5 bases, with 16 bases between them. This sequence was found in an adult in good health. The sample was peripheral blood, taken on day 0 of AZD1222 vaccination. The J gene is TRBJ2-1, the V gene TRBV7-6, with D unclear. The CDR3, as DNA: TGTGCCAGCAGCTTAAATCCCGCTAGTGCTAACAATGAGCAGTTCTTC. Protein sequence: CASSLNPASANNEQFF.